These 10 T cell receptor beta chains were sequenced from one sample in a study of CD8 T cells in Susac syndrome (dated by TCRdb to about 2019). Receptors were amplified or captured by the immunoSEQ multiplex PCR assay. RNA was extracted using the RNeasy kit, and roughly 0.45 to 1 microgram was reverse transcribed with random hexamers. TCRdb reanalyzed the raw reads on its own, using fastp at Q25 for trimming and MiXCR for clone calling, and kept in-frame beta chains. Under each unique CDR3 protein, matching rows form one entry showing the most common genes and DNA. The sample table records about 210,000 distinct CDR3 sequences; roughly 96% of these occur just once. The biggest ten clones account for about 0.091% of the sample. The specimen sequenced was CD4+ T cells from PBMCs. These receptors all come from a human donor with multiple sclerosis.

This chain connects TRBV7-9 to TRBJ1-5; TRBD1 agrees at 7 bases. The CDR3 totals 14 residues. Germline-derived CDR1 and CDR2 are SEHNR and FQNEAQ (reference sequence). Trimming removed 6 bases from V and 6 bases from J; junction bases left unmatched: 8. The CDR3 region has the DNA TGTGCCAGCAGTCCTCAGGGGGATCGTCAGCCCCAGCATTTT. Residues: CASSPQGDRQPQHF.

The gene calls are TRBV6-6 and TRBJ1-1, with unresolved D. The CDR3 is 14 residues long. Germline V gives CDR1 MNHNY, CDR2 SVGAGI (reference sequence). Trimming shortened V by 0 bases and J by 2 bases, and 7 bases separated the two germline ends. CDR3 bases: TGTGCCAGCAGTTACTCGAGGATTAACACTGAAGCTTTCTTT. Translated: CASSYSRINTEAFF.

The genes are TRBV11-2 and TRBJ2-5; D might be TRBD1 (6 bases). V lost 6 bases and J lost 3, with 14 bases in between. CDR1 SGHAT and CDR2 FQNNGV come from the germline V gene. The CDR3 runs 14 residues. In DNA, the CDR3 is TGTGCCAGCAGTGAAGCGGACAGAAAAGAGACCCAGTACTTC. Protein sequence: CASSEADRKETQYF.

The chain recombines TRBV2 with TRBJ2-5, with a possible D match to TRBD1 (5 bases). Germline CDR1 SNHLY, CDR2 FYNNEI. The length of the CDR3 is 16 residues. V was clipped by 5 bases and J by 2 bases, with 18 bases between them. CDR3 sequence reads: CASSRRSGALQETQYF. The CDR3 DNA sequence: TGTGCCAGCAGTCGAAGGTCTGGGGCCCTACAAGAGACCCAGTACTTC. Filled out from reference TRBV2 and TRBJ2-5, the complete variable domain reads EPEVTQTPSHQVTQMGQEVILRCVPISNHLYFYWYRQILGQKVEFLVSFYNNEISEKSEIFDDQFSVERPDGSNFTLKIRSTKLEDSAMYFCASSRRSGALQETQYFGPGTRLLVL.

The chain uses TRBV3-1 and TRBJ2-3; D not resolved. Trimming took off 2 bases at V and 1 base at J, with 4 bases between the two ends. Germline-derived CDR1 and CDR2 are LGHDT and YNNKEL (reference sequence). The CDR3 runs 13 residues. The CDR3 bases are TGTGCCAGCAGCCAAATGGGCACAGATACGCAGTATTTT. Amino acid sequence: CASSQMGTDTQYF.

This clonotype has just one count. The CDR3 sequence: CSARSVTSGSSYEQYF. For the CDR3, the DNA is TGCAGTGCTAGATCCGTTACTAGCGGGAGCTCCTACGAGCAGTACTTC. The rearrangement links TRBV20-1 to TRBJ2-7, with TRBD2 matching 11 bases. Germline CDR1 DFQATT, CDR2 SNEGSKA (reference sequence). The CDR3 runs to 16 residues. V shed 2 bases and J 0 bases; nucleotides not matched to a gene: 6.

The V call is TRBV7-2, the J call TRBJ1-1; 8 nucleotides agree with TRBD1. J lost 5 bases, V lost 3 bases, and 5 bases had no gene match. The CDR3 extends over 14 amino acids. CDR1 SGHTA and CDR2 FQGNSA come from the germline V gene. CDR3 coding DNA: TGTGCCAGCAGCTTTAACAGGGGGTGGACTGAAGCTTTCTTT. It translates to CASSFNRGWTEAFF. Full variable domain (remainder filled in from reference TRBV7-2 and TRBJ1-1): GAGVSQSPSNKVTEKGKDVELRCDPISGHTALYWYRQSLGQGLEFLIYFQGNSAPDKSGLPSDRFSAERTGGSVSTLTIQRTQQEDSAVYLCASSFNRGWTEAFFGQGTRLTVV.

CDR3 nucleotide sequence: TGTGCCAGCAGTGAAGAGGGACAGGGGTCGCGTTCACCCCTCCACTTT. This sequence encodes CASSEEGQGSRSPLHF. V is TRBV2 and J is TRBJ1-6; TRBD1 matches at 10 bases. Trimming took 1 base from V and 9 from J; bases not matched to a gene: 6. This CDR3 has 16 amino acids. Germline values: CDR1 SNHLY, CDR2 FYNNEI.

The genes are TRBV4-1 and TRBJ2-5; TRBD2 matches 7 bases. Germline V gene lookup returns CDR1 MGHRA and CDR2 YSYEKL. Trimming cost V 3 bases and J 5 bases; bases outside gene matches: 3. The CDR3 has 13 residues. CDR3 protein: CASSQRESETQYF. CDR3 in DNA: TGCGCCAGCAGCCAGCGGGAGTCCGAGACCCAGTACTTC.

This rearrangement joins TRBV2 to TRBJ1-5, with a tentative D call TRBD1 (6 bases). Trimming left V 3 bases short and J 1 base short, with 10 bases between. The length of the CDR3 is 15 residues. Per germline, CDR1 SNHLY and CDR2 FYNNEI. Here the CDR3 reads CASSDRGGSNQPQHF. The CDR3 DNA sequence: TGTGCCAGCAGTGACAGGGGAGGGAGCAATCAGCCCCAGCATTTT.